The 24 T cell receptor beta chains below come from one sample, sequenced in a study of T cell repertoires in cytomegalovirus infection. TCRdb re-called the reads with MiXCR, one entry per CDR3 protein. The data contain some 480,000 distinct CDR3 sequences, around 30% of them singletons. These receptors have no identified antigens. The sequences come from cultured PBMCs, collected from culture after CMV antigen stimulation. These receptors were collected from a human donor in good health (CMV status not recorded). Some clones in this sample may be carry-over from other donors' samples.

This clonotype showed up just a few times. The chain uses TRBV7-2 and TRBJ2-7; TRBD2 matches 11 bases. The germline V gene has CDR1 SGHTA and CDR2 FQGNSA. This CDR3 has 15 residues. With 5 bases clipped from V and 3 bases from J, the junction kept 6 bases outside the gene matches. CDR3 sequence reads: CASSDGTSGLYEQYF. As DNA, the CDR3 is TGTGCCAGCAGCGATGGGACTAGCGGTCTCTACGAGCAGTACTTC. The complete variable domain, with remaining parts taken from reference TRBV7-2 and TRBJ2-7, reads GAGVSQSPSNKVTEKGKDVELRCDPISGHTALYWYRQSLGQGLEFLIYFQGNSAPDKSGLPSDRFSAERTGGSVSTLTIQRTQQEDSAVYLCASSDGTSGLYEQYFGPGTRLTVT.

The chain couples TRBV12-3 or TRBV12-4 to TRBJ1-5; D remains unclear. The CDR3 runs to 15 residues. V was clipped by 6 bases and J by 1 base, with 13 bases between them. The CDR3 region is CASSPFRGSNQPQHF. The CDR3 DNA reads TGTGCCAGCAGCCCGTTCCGAGGGAGCAATCAGCCCCAGCATTTT.

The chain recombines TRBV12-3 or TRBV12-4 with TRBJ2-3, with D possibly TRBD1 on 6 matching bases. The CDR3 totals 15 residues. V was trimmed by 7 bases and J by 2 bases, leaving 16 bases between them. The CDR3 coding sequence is TGTGCCAGCACCTCGATAGGGGGATTCACAGATACGCAGTATTTT. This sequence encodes CASTSIGGFTDTQYF.

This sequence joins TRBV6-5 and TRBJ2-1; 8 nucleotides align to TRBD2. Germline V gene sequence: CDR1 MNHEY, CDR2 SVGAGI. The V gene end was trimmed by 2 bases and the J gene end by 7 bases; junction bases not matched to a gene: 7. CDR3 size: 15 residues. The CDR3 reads CASSYATSGLNEQFF. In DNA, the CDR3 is TGTGCCAGCAGTTACGCAACTAGCGGTTTGAATGAGCAGTTCTTC.

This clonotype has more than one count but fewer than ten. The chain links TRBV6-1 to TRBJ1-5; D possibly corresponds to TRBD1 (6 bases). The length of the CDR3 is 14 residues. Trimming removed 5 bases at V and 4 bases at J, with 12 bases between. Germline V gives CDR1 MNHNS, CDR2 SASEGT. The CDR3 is CASSTLQGNQPQHF. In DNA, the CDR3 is TGTGCCAGCAGTACACTACAGGGAAATCAGCCCCAGCATTTT.

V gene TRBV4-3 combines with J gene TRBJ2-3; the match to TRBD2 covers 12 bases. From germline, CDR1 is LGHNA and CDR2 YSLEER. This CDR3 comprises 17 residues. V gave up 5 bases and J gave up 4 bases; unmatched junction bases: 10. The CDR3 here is CASSFAYPSGRADTQYF. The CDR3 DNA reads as TGCGCCAGCAGCTTCGCATACCCTAGCGGGAGGGCAGATACGCAGTATTTT.

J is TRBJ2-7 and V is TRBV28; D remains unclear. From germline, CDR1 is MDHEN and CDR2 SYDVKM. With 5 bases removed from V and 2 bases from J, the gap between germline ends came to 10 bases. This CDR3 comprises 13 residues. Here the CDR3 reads CASSPTTTYEQYF. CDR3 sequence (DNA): TGTGCCAGCAGTCCAACGACCACCTACGAGCAGTACTTC.

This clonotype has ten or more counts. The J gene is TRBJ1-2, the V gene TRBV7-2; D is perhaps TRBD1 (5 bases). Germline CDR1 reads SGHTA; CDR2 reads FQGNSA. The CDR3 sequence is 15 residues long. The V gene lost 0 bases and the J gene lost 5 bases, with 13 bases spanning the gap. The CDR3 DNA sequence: TGTGCCAGCAGCTTAGCGCTCTTGGGGCCATATGGCTACACCTTC. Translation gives CASSLALLGPYGYTF.

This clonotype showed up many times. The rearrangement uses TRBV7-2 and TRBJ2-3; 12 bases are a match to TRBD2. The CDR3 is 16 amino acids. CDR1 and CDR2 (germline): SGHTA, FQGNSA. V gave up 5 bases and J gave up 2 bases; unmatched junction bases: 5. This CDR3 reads CASSPTSGRYTDTQYF. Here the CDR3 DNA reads TGTGCCAGCAGCCCCACTAGCGGGAGGTACACAGATACGCAGTATTTT.

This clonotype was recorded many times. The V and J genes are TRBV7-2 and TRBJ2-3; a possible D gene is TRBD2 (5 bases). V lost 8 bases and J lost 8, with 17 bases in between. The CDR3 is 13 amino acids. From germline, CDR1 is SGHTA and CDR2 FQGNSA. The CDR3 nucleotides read TGTGCCAGCGGACCAGGATACGCGGGTACGCAGTATTTT. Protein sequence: CASGPGYAGTQYF. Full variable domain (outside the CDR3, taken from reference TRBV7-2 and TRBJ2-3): GAGVSQSPSNKVTEKGKDVELRCDPISGHTALYWYRQSLGQGLEFLIYFQGNSAPDKSGLPSDRFSAERTGGSVSTLTIQRTQQEDSAVYLCASGPGYAGTQYFGPGTRLTVL.

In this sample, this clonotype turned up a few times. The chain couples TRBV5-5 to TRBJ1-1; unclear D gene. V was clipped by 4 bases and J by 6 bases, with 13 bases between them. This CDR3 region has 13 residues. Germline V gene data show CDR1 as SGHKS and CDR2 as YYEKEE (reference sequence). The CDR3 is CASSRPRGSEAFF. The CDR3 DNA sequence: TGTGCCAGCAGCCGCCCCCGGGGATCTGAAGCTTTCTTT.

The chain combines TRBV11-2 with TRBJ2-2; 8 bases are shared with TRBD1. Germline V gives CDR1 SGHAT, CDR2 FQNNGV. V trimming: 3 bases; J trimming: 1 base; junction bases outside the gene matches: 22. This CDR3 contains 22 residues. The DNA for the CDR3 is TGTGCCAGCAGCTTTCTACCGGGACAGGCCTTGCCCACCCACTTGAACACCGGGGAGCTGTTTTTT. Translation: CASSFLPGQALPTHLNTGELFF.

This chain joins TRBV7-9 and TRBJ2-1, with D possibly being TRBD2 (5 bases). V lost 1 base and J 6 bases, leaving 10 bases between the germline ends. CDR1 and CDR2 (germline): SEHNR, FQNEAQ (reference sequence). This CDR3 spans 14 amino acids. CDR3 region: CASSLDSAVNEQFF. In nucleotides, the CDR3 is TGTGCCAGCAGCTTAGATTCAGCGGTCAATGAGCAGTTCTTC.

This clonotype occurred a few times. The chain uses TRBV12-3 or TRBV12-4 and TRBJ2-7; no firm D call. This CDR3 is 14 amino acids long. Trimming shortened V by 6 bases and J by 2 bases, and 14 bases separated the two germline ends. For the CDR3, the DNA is TGTGCCAGCAGCTGGTCGGGCGGTCCCTACGAGCAGTACTTC. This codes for CASSWSGGPYEQYF.

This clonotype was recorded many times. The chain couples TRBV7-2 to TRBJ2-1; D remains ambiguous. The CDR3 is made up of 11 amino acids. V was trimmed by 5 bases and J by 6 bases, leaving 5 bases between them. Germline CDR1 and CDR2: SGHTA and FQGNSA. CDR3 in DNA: TGTGCCAGCAGCCCGAGCAATGAGCAGTTCTTC. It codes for CASSPSNEQFF.

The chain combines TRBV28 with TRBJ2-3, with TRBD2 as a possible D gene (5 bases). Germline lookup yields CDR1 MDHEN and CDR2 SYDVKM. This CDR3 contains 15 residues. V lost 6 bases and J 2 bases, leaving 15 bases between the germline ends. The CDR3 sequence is CASSISGPNTDTQYF. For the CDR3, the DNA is TGTGCCAGCAGCATCAGCGGCCCCAACACAGATACGCAGTATTTT.

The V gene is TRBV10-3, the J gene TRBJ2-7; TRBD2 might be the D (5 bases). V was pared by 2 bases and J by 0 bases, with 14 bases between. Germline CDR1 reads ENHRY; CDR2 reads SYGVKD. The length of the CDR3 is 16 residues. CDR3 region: CAISEPRTAASYEQYF. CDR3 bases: TGTGCCATCAGTGAGCCCCGAACAGCGGCCTCCTACGAGCAGTACTTC.

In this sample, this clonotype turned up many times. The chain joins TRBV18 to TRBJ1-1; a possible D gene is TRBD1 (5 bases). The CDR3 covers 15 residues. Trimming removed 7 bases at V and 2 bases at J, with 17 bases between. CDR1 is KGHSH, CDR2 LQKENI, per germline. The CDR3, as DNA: TGTGCCAGCTTCGCCAGGGAGGCTACCAACACTGAAGCTTTCTTT. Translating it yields CASFAREATNTEAFF.

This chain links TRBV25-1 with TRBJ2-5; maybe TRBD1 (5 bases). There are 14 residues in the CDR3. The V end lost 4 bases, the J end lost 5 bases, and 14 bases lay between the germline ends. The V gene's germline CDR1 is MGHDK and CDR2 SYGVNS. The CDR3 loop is CASSVGANRETQYF. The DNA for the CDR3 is TGTGCCAGCAGTGTTGGGGCAAATAGGGAGACCCAGTACTTC.

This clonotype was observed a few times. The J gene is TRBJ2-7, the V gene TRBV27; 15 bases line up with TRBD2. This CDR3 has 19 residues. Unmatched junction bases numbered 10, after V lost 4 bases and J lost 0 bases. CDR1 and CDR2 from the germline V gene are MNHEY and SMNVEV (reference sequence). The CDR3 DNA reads TGTGCCAGCAGTTCCCGAAGGACTAGCGGGAGGGCCGGCTCCTACGAGCAGTACTTC. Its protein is CASSSRRTSGRAGSYEQYF.

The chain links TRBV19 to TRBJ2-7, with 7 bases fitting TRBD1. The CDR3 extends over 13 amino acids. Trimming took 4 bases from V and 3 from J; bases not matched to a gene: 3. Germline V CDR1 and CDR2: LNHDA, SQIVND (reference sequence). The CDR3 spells CASSTRQGYEQYF. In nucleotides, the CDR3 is TGTGCCAGTAGTACTCGACAGGGCTACGAGCAGTACTTC.

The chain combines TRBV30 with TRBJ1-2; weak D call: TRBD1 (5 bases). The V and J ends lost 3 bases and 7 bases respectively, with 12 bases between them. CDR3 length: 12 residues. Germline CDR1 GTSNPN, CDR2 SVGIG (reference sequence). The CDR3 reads CAWSGPGGGYTF. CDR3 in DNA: TGTGCCTGGAGCGGCCCTGGGGGTGGCTACACCTTC.

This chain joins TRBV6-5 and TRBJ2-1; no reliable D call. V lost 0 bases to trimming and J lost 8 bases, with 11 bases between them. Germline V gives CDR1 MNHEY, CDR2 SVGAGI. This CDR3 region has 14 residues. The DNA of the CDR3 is TGTGCCAGCAGTTACTCTCCACAGTACGATGAGCAGTTCTTC. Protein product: CASSYSPQYDEQFF.

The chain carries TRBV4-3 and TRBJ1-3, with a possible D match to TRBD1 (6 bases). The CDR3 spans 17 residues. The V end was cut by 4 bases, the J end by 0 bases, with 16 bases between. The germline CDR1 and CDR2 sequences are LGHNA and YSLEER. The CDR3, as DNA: TGCGCCAGCAGCCGAACATGGACAGTTGTCTCTGGAAACACCATATATTTT. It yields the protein CASSRTWTVVSGNTIYF.